In its sample, the clone carrying this T cell receptor (beta chain) was seen a few times. CDR1 is SEHNR, CDR2 FQNEAQ, per germline (reference sequence). The CDR3 sequence is 12 residues long. Trimming shortened V by 7 bases and J by 4 bases, and 11 bases separated the two germline ends. MiXCR was run by TCRdb on the PCR reads, yielding one entry per CDR3 protein. This table holds under 95,000 distinct CDR3 sequences, 45% to 50% found once. These data come from a study of CDR3 diversity in severe acne. The rearrangement joins TRBV7-9 to TRBJ2-7; D possibly corresponds to TRBD1 (7 bases). The specimen sequenced was blood. This receptor was obtained from a male donor in good health, serving as a control. The CDR3 bases are TGTGCCAGCACCCAGGGGGGATACGAGCAGTACTTC. This codes for CASTQGGYEQYF.